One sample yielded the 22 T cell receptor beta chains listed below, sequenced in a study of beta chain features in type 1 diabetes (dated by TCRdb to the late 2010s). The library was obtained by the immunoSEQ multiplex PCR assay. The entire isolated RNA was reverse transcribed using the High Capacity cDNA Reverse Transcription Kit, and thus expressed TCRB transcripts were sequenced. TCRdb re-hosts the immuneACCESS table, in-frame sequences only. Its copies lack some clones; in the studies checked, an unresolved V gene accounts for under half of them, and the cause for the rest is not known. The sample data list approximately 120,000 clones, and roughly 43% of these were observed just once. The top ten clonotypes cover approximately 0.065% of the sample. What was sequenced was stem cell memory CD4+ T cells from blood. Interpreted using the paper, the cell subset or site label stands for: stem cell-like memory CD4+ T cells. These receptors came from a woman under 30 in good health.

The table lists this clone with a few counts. CDR3 sequence reads: CASSRGSPIAKNIQYF. As DNA, the CDR3 is TGTGCCAGCTCCAGGGGAAGCCCTATAGCCAAAAACATTCAGTACTTC. V is TRBV18 and J is TRBJ2-4; D may be TRBD1 (6 bases). V lost 6 bases and J 0 bases, leaving 15 bases between the germline ends. The CDR3 totals 16 residues. Germline CDR1 and CDR2: KGHSH and LQKENI.

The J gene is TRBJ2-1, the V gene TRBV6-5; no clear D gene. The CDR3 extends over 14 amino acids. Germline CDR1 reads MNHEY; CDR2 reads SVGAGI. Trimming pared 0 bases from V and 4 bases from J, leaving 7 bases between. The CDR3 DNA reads TGTGCCAGCAGTTACTCGACACGATACAATGAGCAGTTCTTC. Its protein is CASSYSTRYNEQFF.

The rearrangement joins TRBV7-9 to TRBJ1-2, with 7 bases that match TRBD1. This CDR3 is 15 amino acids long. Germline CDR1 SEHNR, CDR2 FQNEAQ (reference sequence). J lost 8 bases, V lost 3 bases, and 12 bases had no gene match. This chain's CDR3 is CASSLQTGLSVGYTF. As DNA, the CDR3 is TGTGCCAGCAGCTTGCAGACAGGGTTATCGGTCGGCTACACCTTC.

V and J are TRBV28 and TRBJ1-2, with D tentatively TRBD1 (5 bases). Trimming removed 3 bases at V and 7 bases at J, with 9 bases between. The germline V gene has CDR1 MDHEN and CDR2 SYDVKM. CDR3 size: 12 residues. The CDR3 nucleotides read TGTGCCAGCAGTTTCAGGGTTCGTGGCTACACCTTC. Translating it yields CASSFRVRGYTF.

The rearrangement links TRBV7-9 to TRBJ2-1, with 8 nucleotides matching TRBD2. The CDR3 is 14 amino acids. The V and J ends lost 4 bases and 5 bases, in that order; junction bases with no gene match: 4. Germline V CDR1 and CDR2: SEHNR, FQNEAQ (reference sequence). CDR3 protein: CASSSGLVHNEQFF. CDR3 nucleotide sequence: TGTGCCAGCAGCTCGGGACTAGTCCACAATGAGCAGTTCTTC.

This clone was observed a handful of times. The CDR3 loop is CASSQTGGNTEAFF. Written as DNA, the CDR3 is TGTGCCAGCAGCCAGACAGGGGGGAACACTGAAGCTTTCTTT. The chain is built from TRBV28 and TRBJ1-1; 9 bases align to TRBD1. Germline values: CDR1 MDHEN, CDR2 SYDVKM. The CDR3 is 14 residues long. J was trimmed by 1 base and V by 6 bases; bases with no gene match: 3.

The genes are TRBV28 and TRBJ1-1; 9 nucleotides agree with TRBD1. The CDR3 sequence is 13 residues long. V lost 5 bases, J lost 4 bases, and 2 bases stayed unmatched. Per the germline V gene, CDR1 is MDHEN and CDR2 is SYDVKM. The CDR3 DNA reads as TGTGCCAGCAGTCTGGGACAGGGCACTGAAGCTTTCTTT. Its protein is CASSLGQGTEAFF. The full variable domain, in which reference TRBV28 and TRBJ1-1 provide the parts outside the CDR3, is DVKVTQSSRYLVKRTGEKVFLECVQDMDHENMFWYRQDPGLGLRLIYFSYDVKMKEKGDIPEGYSVSREKKERFSLILESASTNQTSMYLCASSLGQGTEAFFGQGTRLTVV.

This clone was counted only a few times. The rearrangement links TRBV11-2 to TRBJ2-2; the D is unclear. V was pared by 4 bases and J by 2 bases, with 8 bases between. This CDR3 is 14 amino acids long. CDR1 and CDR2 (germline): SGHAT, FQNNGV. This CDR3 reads CASSSLTNTGELFF. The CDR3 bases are TGTGCCAGCAGCTCGCTGACTAACACCGGGGAGCTGTTTTTT. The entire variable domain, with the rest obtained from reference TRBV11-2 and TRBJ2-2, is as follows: EAGVAQSPRYKIIEKRQSVAFWCNPISGHATLYWYQQILGQGPKLLIQFQNNGVVDDSQLPKDRFSAERLKGVDSTLKIQPAKLEDSAVYLCASSSLTNTGELFFGEGSRLTVL.

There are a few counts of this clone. The CDR3 DNA reads as TGTGCCAGCAACTGGTGGGAGTACCACAATGAGCAGTTCTTC. Translation gives CASNWWEYHNEQFF. The rearrangement joins TRBV7-9 to TRBJ2-1, with D possibly being TRBD2 (5 bases). This CDR3 has 14 residues. Trimming stripped 7 bases from V and 5 bases from J, with 15 bases between. Germline assignment: CDR1 SEHNR and CDR2 FQNEAQ (reference sequence). Together with reference TRBV7-9 and TRBJ2-1, the CDR3 gives the full variable domain: DTGVSQNPRHKITKRGQNVTFRCDPISEHNRLYWYRQTLGQGPEFLTYFQNEAQLEKSRLLSDRFSAERPKGSFSTLEIQRTEQGDSAMYLCASNWWEYHNEQFFGPGTRLTVL.

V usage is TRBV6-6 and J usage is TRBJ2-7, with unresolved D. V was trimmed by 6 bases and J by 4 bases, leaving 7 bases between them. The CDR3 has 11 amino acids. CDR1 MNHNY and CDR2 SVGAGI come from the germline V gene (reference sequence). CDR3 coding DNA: TGTGCCAGCAGCCGACTGTACGAGCAGTACTTC. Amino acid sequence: CASSRLYEQYF.

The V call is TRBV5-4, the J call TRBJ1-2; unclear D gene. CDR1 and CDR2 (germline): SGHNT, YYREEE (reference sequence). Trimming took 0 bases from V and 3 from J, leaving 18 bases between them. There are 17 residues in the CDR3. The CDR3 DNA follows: TGTGCCAGCAGCTTGGTGGCAAATCGCCCCTTGGACTATGGCTACACCTTC. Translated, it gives CASSLVANRPLDYGYTF.

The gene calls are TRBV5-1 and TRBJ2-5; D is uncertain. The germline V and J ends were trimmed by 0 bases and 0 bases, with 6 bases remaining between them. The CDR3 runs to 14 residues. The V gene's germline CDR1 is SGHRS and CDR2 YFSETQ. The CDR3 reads CASSLVVDQETQYF. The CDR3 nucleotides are TGCGCCAGCAGCTTGGTGGTAGACCAAGAGACCCAGTACTTC.

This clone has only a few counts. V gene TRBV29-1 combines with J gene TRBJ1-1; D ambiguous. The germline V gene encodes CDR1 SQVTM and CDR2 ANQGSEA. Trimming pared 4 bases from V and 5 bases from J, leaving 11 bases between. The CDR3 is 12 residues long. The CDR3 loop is CSVARLSTEAFF. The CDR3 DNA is TGCAGCGTTGCCAGGCTGTCTACTGAAGCTTTCTTT.

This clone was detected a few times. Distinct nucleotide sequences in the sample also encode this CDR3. The CDR3 loop reads CASSFDRQETQYF. CDR3 in DNA: TGTGCCAGCAGCTTTGACAGACAAGAGACCCAGTACTTC. The chain couples TRBV7-2 to TRBJ2-5; maybe TRBD1 (5 bases). CDR1 and CDR2 (germline): SGHTA, FQGNSA. The V and J ends lost 3 bases and 2 bases respectively, with 7 bases between them. The CDR3 totals 13 residues.

The CDR3 region is CALRAPRGDTGELFF. The DNA for the CDR3 is TGTGCCCTCCGGGCGCCCAGGGGTGACACCGGGGAGCTGTTTTTT. V usage is TRBV6-6 and J usage is TRBJ2-2; tentative D call: TRBD1 (6 bases). Germline V gene lookup returns CDR1 MNHNY and CDR2 SVGAGI (reference sequence). The CDR3 sequence is 15 residues long. V lost 11 bases to trimming and J lost 3 bases, with 19 bases between them.

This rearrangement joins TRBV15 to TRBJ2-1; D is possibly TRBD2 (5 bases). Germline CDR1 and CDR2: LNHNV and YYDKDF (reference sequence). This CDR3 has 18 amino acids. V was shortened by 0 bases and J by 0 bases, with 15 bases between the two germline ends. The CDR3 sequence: CATSRDQLRASSYNEQFF. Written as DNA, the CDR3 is TGTGCCACCAGCAGAGATCAATTGCGGGCGAGCTCCTACAATGAGCAGTTCTTC. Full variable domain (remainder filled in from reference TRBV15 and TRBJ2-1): DAMVIQNPRYQVTQFGKPVTLSCSQTLNHNVMYWYQQKSSQAPKLLFHYYDKDFNNEADTPDNFQSRRPNTSFCFLDIRSPGLGDTAMYLCATSRDQLRASSYNEQFFGPGTRLTVL.

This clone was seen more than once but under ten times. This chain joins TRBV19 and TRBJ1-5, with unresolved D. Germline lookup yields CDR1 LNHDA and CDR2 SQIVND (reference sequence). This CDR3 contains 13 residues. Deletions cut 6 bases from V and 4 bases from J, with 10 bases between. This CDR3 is CASRWTVNQPQHF. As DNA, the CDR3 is TGTGCCAGTAGATGGACTGTAAATCAGCCCCAGCATTTT.

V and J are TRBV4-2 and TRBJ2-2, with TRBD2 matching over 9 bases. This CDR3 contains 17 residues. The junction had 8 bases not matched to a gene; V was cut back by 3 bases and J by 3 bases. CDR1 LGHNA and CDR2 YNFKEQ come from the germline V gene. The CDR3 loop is CASSQNLLAGDTGELFF. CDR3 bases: TGTGCCAGCAGCCAGAACCTATTAGCGGGAGACACCGGGGAGCTGTTTTTT.

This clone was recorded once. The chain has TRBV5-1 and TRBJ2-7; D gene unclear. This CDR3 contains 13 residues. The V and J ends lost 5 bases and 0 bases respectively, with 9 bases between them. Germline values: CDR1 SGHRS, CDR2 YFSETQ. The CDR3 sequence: CASRRRSSYEQYF. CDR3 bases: TGCGCCAGCAGGCGGAGAAGCTCCTACGAGCAGTACTTC.

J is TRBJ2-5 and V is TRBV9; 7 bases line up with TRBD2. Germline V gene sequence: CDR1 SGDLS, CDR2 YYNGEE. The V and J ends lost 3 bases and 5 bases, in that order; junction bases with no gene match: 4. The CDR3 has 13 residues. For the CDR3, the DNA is TGTGCCAGCAGCGAAGTAGCGGGCGAGACCCAGTACTTC. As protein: CASSEVAGETQYF. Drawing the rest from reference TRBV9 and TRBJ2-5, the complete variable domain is DSGVTQTPKHLITATGQRVTLRCSPRSGDLSVYWYQQSLDQGLQFLIQYYNGEERAKGNILERFSAQQFPDLHSELNLSSLELGDSALYFCASSEVAGETQYFGPGTRLLVL.

CDR3 region: CSVSPLYSGNTIYF. The CDR3 bases are TGCAGCGTTTCGCCCCTCTACTCTGGAAACACCATATATTTT. The chain uses TRBV29-1 and TRBJ1-3; D call uncertain. This CDR3 comprises 14 residues. Germline V lookup: CDR1 SQVTM, CDR2 ANQGSEA. V dropped 5 bases and J dropped 0 bases, with 11 bases sitting between them. Based on the CDR3 plus reference TRBV29-1 and TRBJ1-3, the full variable domain is SAVISQKPSRDICQRGTSLTIQCQVDSQVTMMFWYRQQPGQSLTLIATANQGSEATYESGFVIDKFPISRPNLTFSTLTVSNMSPEDSSIYLCSVSPLYSGNTIYFGEGSWLTVV.

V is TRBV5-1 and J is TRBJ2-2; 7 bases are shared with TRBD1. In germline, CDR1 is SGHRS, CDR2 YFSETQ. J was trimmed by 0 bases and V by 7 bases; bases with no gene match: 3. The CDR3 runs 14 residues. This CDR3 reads CASGDRSNTGELFF. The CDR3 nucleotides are TGCGCCAGCGGGGACAGATCGAACACCGGGGAGCTGTTTTTT.